The 6 T cell receptor beta chains below all came from one sample that was sequenced in a study of read filtering for tumor transcriptome and immune sequencing. Molecular barcoded adaptors covering alpha/delta and beta/gamma chains were used on 400 ng RNA. TCRdb itself ran the reads through MiXCR, one entry per CDR3 protein. The repertoire holds under 80,000 distinct CDR3 sequences, with roughly 19% as singletons. What was sequenced was a population of CD138-negative cells sorted from bone marrow. The receptors come from a donor at least 40 years old with multiple myeloma.

This clonotype has a count of ten or more. The V gene is TRBV6-5, the J gene TRBJ1-6, with D possibly matching TRBD1 (5 bases). V was trimmed by 2 bases and J by 12 bases, leaving 14 bases between them. This CDR3 is built from 14 residues. Germline assignment: CDR1 MNHEY and CDR2 SVGAGI. CDR3 in amino acids: CASSYRDRTLPLHF. The CDR3 DNA reads as TGTGCCAGCAGTTACCGGGACCGAACTCTACCCCTCCACTTT.

This clonotype was seen at least ten times. This chain joins TRBV20-1 and TRBJ1-6; 7 bases are a match to TRBD1. Trimming at V came to 6 bases and at J to 3 bases, leaving 14 bases not matched to a gene. This CDR3 spans 17 amino acids. The germline V gene has CDR1 DFQATT and CDR2 SNEGSKA (reference sequence). CDR3 amino acids: CSAGRRGPLDYNSPLHF. Written as DNA, the CDR3 is TGCAGTGCAGGACGAAGGGGGCCCCTTGACTATAATTCACCCCTCCACTTT.

This clonotype showed up many times. The chain combines TRBV6-2 or TRBV6-3 with TRBJ2-5; D uncertain. Trimming removed 7 bases from V and 0 bases from J, with 12 bases in between. This CDR3 comprises 14 residues. Germline assignment: CDR1 MNHEY and CDR2 SVGEGT. The CDR3 region is CASNRLGNQETQYF. DNA for the CDR3: TGTGCCAGCAACCGGCTGGGAAACCAAGAGACCCAGTACTTC.

The table lists this clonotype with many counts. CDR3 nucleotides: TGTGCCAGCAGCCCTGGACTAGCAGCAGATACGCAGTATTTT. This translates into CASSPGLAADTQYF. The J gene is TRBJ2-3, the V gene TRBV3-1, with 8 nucleotides matching TRBD2. The ends lost 4 bases at V and 4 bases at J; junction bases unmatched: 4. Germline V gene lookup returns CDR1 LGHDT and CDR2 YNNKEL (reference sequence). The CDR3 is 14 residues long.

This clonotype was picked up many times. The rearrangement joins TRBV6-1 to TRBJ2-1; no firm D call. Trimming left V 6 bases short and J 7 bases short, with 13 bases between. This CDR3 region has 13 residues. The V gene's germline CDR1 is MNHNS and CDR2 SASEGT. The DNA of the CDR3 is TGTGCCAGCAGCTTCACGGGTGGGAATGAGCAGTTCTTC. It codes for CASSFTGGNEQFF.

This clonotype was counted many times. This chain connects TRBV20-1 to TRBJ2-1; the match to TRBD2 covers 8 bases. This CDR3 is built from 15 residues. The junction had 8 bases not matched to a gene; V was cut back by 6 bases and J by 1 base. CDR1 is DFQATT and CDR2 is SNEGSKA in the germline V gene (reference sequence). The CDR3 DNA reads as TGCAGTGCCCTCCCGGGGGGGAGGTCCTACAATGAGCAGTTCTTC. This translates into CSALPGGRSYNEQFF.